Listed here are 10 T cell receptor beta chains from one sample, sequenced in a study of blood T cell repertoires in COVID-19. TCRdb keeps only in-frame clones here, not all; method: immunoSEQ multiplex PCR. The table shows fewer than 150,000 clones, with about nine tenths occurring only once. Sequencing input: peripheral blood. These receptors all come from a man aged 50 to 59 with active or convalescent COVID-19.

This clone is categorized as medium-sized (0.01 to 0.1%). This rearrangement joins TRBV6-6 to TRBJ2-2; 10 bases map to TRBD2. The CDR3 extends over 14 amino acids. Looked up from germline, CDR1 is MNHNY and CDR2 is SVGAGI (reference sequence). J lost 5 bases, V lost 6 bases, and 3 bases had no gene match. The CDR3 nucleotides are TGTGCCAGCAGCCCTAGCGGGGGTACCGGGGAGCTGTTTTTT. The encoded protein is CASSPSGGTGELFF.

The V gene is TRBV2, the J gene TRBJ1-2, with 7 bases matching TRBD1. With V trimmed by 6 bases and J by 7 bases, 8 bases remained unmatched. This CDR3 is built from 13 residues. CDR1 SNHLY and CDR2 FYNNEI come from the germline V gene. CDR3 bases: TGTGCCAGCAGCTTGACAGGGAATGCTGGCTACACCTTC. It encodes CASSLTGNAGYTF.

V usage is TRBV19 and J usage is TRBJ2-3, with 12 bases matching TRBD2. Per the germline V gene, CDR1 is LNHDA and CDR2 is SQIVND (reference sequence). With V trimmed by 3 bases and J by 6 bases, 7 bases remained unmatched. This CDR3 has 16 amino acids. The chain's CDR3 is CASSMGTSGLSDTQYF. The CDR3, as DNA: TGTGCCAGTAGTATGGGGACTAGCGGGCTTTCTGATACGCAGTATTTT.

The genes are TRBV29-1 and TRBJ2-7; the D gene is possibly TRBD2 (6 bases). The germline gives CDR1 SQVTM, CDR2 ANQGSEA. CDR3 size: 13 residues. Deletions cut 3 bases from V and 3 bases from J, with 12 bases between. Here the CDR3 DNA reads TGCAGCGTTGACGACGAGGGAGGCTACGAGCAGTACTTC. Translated, it gives CSVDDEGGYEQYF.

V is TRBV28 and J is TRBJ1-2; 7 bases are a match to TRBD1. The V segment lost 6 bases and the J segment 3 bases; nucleotides outside the gene matches: 19. The CDR3 length is 18 residues. CDR1 is MDHEN, CDR2 SYDVKM, per germline. In DNA form, the CDR3 reads TGTGCCAGCAGGGGGTTTAACCGTAGGACAGGCCTATACTATGGCTACACCTTC. Translating it yields CASRGFNRRTGLYYGYTF.

The V call is TRBV29-1, the J call TRBJ2-2, with D tentatively TRBD1 (6 bases). The CDR3 totals 16 residues. With 1 base removed from V and 1 base from J, the gap between germline ends came to 13 bases. The germline gives CDR1 SQVTM, CDR2 ANQGSEA. The DNA of the CDR3 is TGCAGCGTTGAAGTAGAGGGGACACTGAACACCGGGGAGCTGTTTTTT. Translation: CSVEVEGTLNTGELFF.

This rearrangement joins TRBV14 to TRBJ2-3; no reliable D call. There are 11 residues in the CDR3. V lost 1 base to trimming and J lost 11 bases, with 7 bases between them. CDR1 is SGHDN, CDR2 FVKESK, per germline. CDR3 in amino acids: CASSQGPGQYF. CDR3 DNA: TGTGCCAGCAGCCAAGGTCCAGGGCAGTATTTT. Full variable domain (outside the CDR3, taken from reference TRBV14 and TRBJ2-3): EAGVTQFPSHSVIEKGQTVTLRCDPISGHDNLYWYRRVMGKEIKFLLHFVKESKQDESGMPNNRFLAERTGGTYSTLKVQPAELEDSGVYFCASSQGPGQYFGPGTRLTVL.

Comments on this clone: One end of the junction does not line up with germline, which may come from a read error. The chain links TRBV18 to TRBJ2-2; 10 nucleotides agree with TRBD2. Germline CDR1 and CDR2: KGHSH and LQKENI. The CDR3 is 17 residues long. The CDR3 DNA reads as TGTGCCAGCTCCCCACTATGGCTAGCGGGAGACACCGGGGAGCTGTTTTTT. This encodes CASSPLWLAGDTGELFF.

V and J are TRBV10-3 and TRBJ2-1; 10 bases map to TRBD1. Trimming removed 3 bases from V and 8 bases from J; junction bases left unmatched: 10. The germline gives CDR1 ENHRY, CDR2 SYGVKD. This CDR3 region has 16 residues. The CDR3 sequence is CAISEPAADRGDEQFF. The CDR3 nucleotides read TGTGCCATCAGTGAACCCGCCGCGGACAGGGGGGATGAGCAGTTCTTC.

The chain uses TRBV16 and TRBJ2-1; no clear D gene. Germline V gene lookup returns CDR1 KGHSY and CDR2 FQNENV. The CDR3 has 15 amino acids. Deletions cut 3 bases from V and 5 bases from J, with 14 bases between. In DNA form, the CDR3 reads TGTGCCAGCAGCCAGCAGGATGGCCCCAACAATGAGCAGTTCTTC. Its protein product is CASSQQDGPNNEQFF.